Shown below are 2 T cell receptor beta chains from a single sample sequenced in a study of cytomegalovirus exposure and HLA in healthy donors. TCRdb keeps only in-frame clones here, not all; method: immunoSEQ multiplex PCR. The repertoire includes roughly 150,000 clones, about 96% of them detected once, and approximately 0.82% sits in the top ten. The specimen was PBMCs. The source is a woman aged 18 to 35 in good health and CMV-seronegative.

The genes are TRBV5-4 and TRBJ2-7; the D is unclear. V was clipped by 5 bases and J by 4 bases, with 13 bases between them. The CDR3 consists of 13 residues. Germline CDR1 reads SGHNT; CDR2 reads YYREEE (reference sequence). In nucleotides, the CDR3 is TGTGCCAGCAGTCTGATTGGCCTTTACGAGCAGTACTTC. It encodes CASSLIGLYEQYF.

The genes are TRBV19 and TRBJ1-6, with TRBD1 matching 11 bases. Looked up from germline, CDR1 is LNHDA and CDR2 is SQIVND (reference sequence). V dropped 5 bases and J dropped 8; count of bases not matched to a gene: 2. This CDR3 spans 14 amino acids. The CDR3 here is CASSRTGGDSPLHF. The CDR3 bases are TGTGCCAGTAGTCGGACAGGGGGCGATTCACCCCTCCACTTT. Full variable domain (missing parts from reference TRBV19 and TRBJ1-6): DGGITQSPKYLFRKEGQNVTLSCEQNLNHDAMYWYRQDPGQGLRLIYYSQIVNDFQKGDIAEGYSVSREKKESFPLTVTSAQKNPTAFYLCASSRTGGDSPLHFGNGTRLTVT.